This T cell receptor (beta chain) was profiled in a study of T cell responses to AZD1222 COVID-19 vaccine (dated by TCRdb to the early 2020s). At the level of the whole study: TCR sequencing was performed for 230 to 250 trial participants, of whom about 200 were given two doses of AZD1222 and approximately 26 were given two doses of MenACWY control vaccine. Trial participants were enrolled into age subgroups of 18-55, 56-69 and 70-plus years, which contained 148, 28 and 57 TCR-sequenced participants, respectively. What the authors observed across the whole study: CD4 TCRs associated with the vaccine covered the entire spike protein, and the dominant responses were in regions 160-218 and 743-854. In the small 56-69-year group, the increase in depth fell short of significance, most likely because of low power. Participants were mostly white British and included more females than males, and it was suggested by the authors that clonal diversity may have been underestimated. Because no day 14 peak-response samples were available, the repertoires could be characterized only after the peak T cell response. Conclusions about previously exposed vaccinees are limited because only six or seven AZD1222 recipients were SARS-CoV-2 seropositive at baseline. Reportedly, close to half of the unique spike-specific TCRs recognized epitopes lying outside the regions that are mutated in the B.1.351 and B.1.1.7 variants. Spike-specific TCR breadth and depth rose significantly after two AZD1222 doses compared with day 0 and with MenACWY recipients.

The CDR3 regions of human TCRbeta chains were analyzed by immunosequencing. The study's own analysis went as follows. Repertoire TCRs were matched against a reference library of SARS-CoV-2-specific TCRs generated with the MIRA antigen-specificity platform. Breadth was defined as the fraction of unique TCRs that were SARS-CoV-2-associated, and depth was defined as the fraction of total T cells that were SARS-CoV-2-associated. Each spike-specific TCR was assigned to its reactive spike region and to a CD4 or CD8 class using the MIRA data. Log10-transformed breadth and depth values were compared by one-way ANOVA with Sidak's multiple comparisons tests. The source is immuneACCESS, and TCRdb retained only in-frame sequences with V and J called. Part of the clones is not carried over; for the studies checked, unresolved V genes explain less than half of this, and the remainder is unexplained. Clone size and V and J calls were adopted from that table, with D and trimming inferred from the DNA. Within this sample are fewer than 120,000 clones, with roughly 92% of them counted one time only. The top ten clones comprise less than 2.5% of the sample.

A note on this clone: No antigen is known for it. Nothing much larger sits one base from this clone, and base qualities are not available.

Counted from cysteine to phenylalanine, this CDR3 has 14 amino acids. Only the CDR3 region is kept as DNA, spanning 42 bases read in frame from base 1. Via the germline V gene, CDR1 is SGHNT and CDR2 YENEEA. V is cut by 0 bases and J by 6 bases, and the space between the germline ends is 9 bases. The sample's time point label, decoded: about 28 days (+/-7) after the second vaccine dose. AZD1222 recipients with second doses at about 4 weeks or about 12 weeks were pooled, because spike-specific TCR depth and breadth did not differ between schedules. Vaccinee samples came from UK trials COV001 and COV002, including a single-blind randomized controlled phase 2/3 trial of AZD1222 (ChAdOx1 nCoV-19) in healthy adults. Trial participant PBMC samples were collected at day 0 and day 28 after the second dose for TCRbeta chain sequencing.

In this chain, TRBV11-3 is recombined with TRBJ2-1; there is no confident call for the D gene. The source of this sequence is an adult who received the AZD1222 COVID-19 vaccine. The sample in question was peripheral blood, obtained 28 days after the second AZD1222 dose. The CDR3 sequence is CASSLDGAANEQFF. The DNA sequence is TGTGCCAGCAGCTTAGATGGAGCAGCCAATGAGCAGTTCTTC.